What follows describes a single T cell receptor (beta chain). Antigen unknown. The source of the sample is a study of OX40 agonist ivuxolimab in advanced cancers. Study findings and constraints: Antigen targets of the expanded peripheral T cells went undetermined.

Germline assignment: CDR1 MNHNY and CDR2 SVGAGI (reference sequence). V dropped 6 bases and J dropped 0; count of bases not matched to a gene: 8. The CDR3 sequence is 16 residues long. Repertoires were generated with immunoSEQ multiplex PCR, while TCRdb's copy carries only in-frame clones and drops some. Here the sample spans around 100,000 clones, 91% being singletons. Systemic immunosuppression or autoimmune disease history was grounds to exclude patients. This TCR came from an adult with an advanced solid tumor such as melanoma, head and neck, liver or kidney cancer. The sample was CD4+ or CD8+ T cells sorted from blood, taken in a trial of the OX40 agonist ivuxolimab. V is TRBV6-6 and J is TRBJ2-3; TRBD1 matches at 8 bases. The CDR3 loop is CASRQNYRGSTDTQYF. The DNA of the CDR3 is TGTGCCAGCAGACAAAACTACAGGGGGAGCACAGATACGCAGTATTTT.